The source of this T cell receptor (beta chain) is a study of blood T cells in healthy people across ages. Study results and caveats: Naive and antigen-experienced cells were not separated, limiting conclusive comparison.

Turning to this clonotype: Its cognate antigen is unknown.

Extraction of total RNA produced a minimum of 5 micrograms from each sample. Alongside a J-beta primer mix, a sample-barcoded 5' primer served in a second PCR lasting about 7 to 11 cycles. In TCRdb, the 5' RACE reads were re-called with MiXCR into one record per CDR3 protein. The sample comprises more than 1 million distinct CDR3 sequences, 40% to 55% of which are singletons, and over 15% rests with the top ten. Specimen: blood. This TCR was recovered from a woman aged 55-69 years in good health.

The CDR3 here is CASSLASRTYNEQFF. The CDR3 DNA reads as TGTGCCAGCAGTTTGGCCAGCCGGACGTACAATGAGCAGTTCTTC. The rearrangement uses TRBV12-3 or TRBV12-4 and TRBJ2-1; D gene unclear. The germline V and J ends were trimmed by 3 bases and 4 bases, with 13 bases remaining between them. The CDR3 loop spans 15 amino acids.